The 27 T cell receptor beta chains in this list originate from one sample, sequenced in a study of T cells in narcolepsy. Clones were sequenced by immunoSEQ multiplex PCR, and TCRdb holds only the in-frame ones, with some missing. Of roughly 13,000 clones detected, less than 90% appear once; the ten largest clones hold around 1.6%. Sequenced: CD45RA- memory CD4+ T cells from PBMCs. Source of these receptors: a human donor with narcolepsy.

The chain carries TRBV7-9 and TRBJ2-7; D gene ambiguous. Between the trimmed V and J ends, which lost 2 bases and 6 bases, there was a span of 11 bases. This CDR3 region has 13 residues. CDR1 and CDR2 (germline): SEHNR, FQNEAQ (reference sequence). CDR3 DNA: TGTGCCAGCAGCTTATTGTCGATCGGCGAGCAGTACTTC. This translates into CASSLLSIGEQYF.

The chain employs TRBV2 and TRBJ1-5; 9 bases fit TRBD1. The junction had 11 bases not matched to a gene; V was cut back by 5 bases and J by 6 bases. The CDR3 consists of 16 residues. Germline lookup yields CDR1 SNHLY and CDR2 FYNNEI. The CDR3 here is CASSQPGTGTGQPQHF. Here the CDR3 DNA reads TGTGCCAGCAGTCAGCCCGGGACAGGGACGGGTCAGCCCCAGCATTTT.

The chain couples TRBV1 to TRBJ2-7; no DNA check was done on the table's D call, TRBD2. TRBV1 is reported as a pseudogene. The CDR3 length is 17 residues. The CDR3 spells CTSSSHQTSGRVYEQYF. The CDR3 nucleotides are TGCACCAGCAGCTCACATCAGACTAGCGGGAGAGTGTACGAGCAGTACTTC.

V gene TRBV5-1 combines with J gene TRBJ2-7, with TRBD2 matching 12 bases. The CDR3 runs to 17 residues. V shed 2 bases and J 5 bases; nucleotides not matched to a gene: 11. In germline, CDR1 is SGHRS, CDR2 YFSETQ. The CDR3 nucleotides read TGCGCCAGCAGCTTTACTAGCGGGAGGCTCAGCTACAACGAGCAGTACTTC. Translating gives CASSFTSGRLSYNEQYF.

A single count supports this clone. This sequence joins TRBV7-9 and TRBJ1-5; 7 bases map to TRBD1. The junction had 9 bases not matched to a gene; V was cut back by 4 bases and J by 9 bases. Germline V gene sequence: CDR1 SEHNR, CDR2 FQNEAQ (reference sequence). The CDR3 has 14 amino acids. CDR3 coding DNA: TGTGCCAGCAGCTCACAGGGGCGAGATCCGCCCCAGCATTTT. Amino acids: CASSSQGRDPPQHF.

The genes are TRBV4-1 and TRBJ2-3, with 7 bases aligning to TRBD1. Germline V gene sequence: CDR1 MGHRA, CDR2 YSYEKL. V dropped 4 bases and J dropped 9; count of bases not matched to a gene: 13. The CDR3 totals 15 residues. Here the CDR3 reads CASSPDRLTGATQYF. Here the CDR3 DNA reads TGCGCCAGCAGCCCAGACCGACTTACAGGGGCCACGCAGTATTTT.

The V call is TRBV18, the J call TRBJ1-1; tentatively, D is TRBD1 (6 bases). The CDR3 is made up of 14 amino acids. V shed 3 bases and J shed 3 bases, with 11 bases lying between them. The germline V gene encodes CDR1 KGHSH and CDR2 LQKENI. The CDR3 protein is CASSPSGQYTEAFF. CDR3 nucleotides: TGTGCCAGCTCACCGTCCGGACAGTACACTGAAGCTTTCTTT.

As for this clone: This specimen includes other DNA sequences encoding the same CDR3. J is TRBJ1-2 and V is TRBV19; 9 bases line up with TRBD1. The CDR3 has 13 amino acids. After removal of 9 bases from V and 5 bases from J, the junction contained 7 bases not matched to a gene. Germline CDR1 reads LNHDA; CDR2 reads SQIVND (reference sequence). CDR3 loop: CASSGGQGYGYTF. CDR3 nucleotide sequence: TGTGCCAGCAGTGGGGGACAGGGTTATGGCTACACCTTC.

The rearrangement links TRBV6-1 to TRBJ2-1; tentative D call: TRBD1 (6 bases). The V end lost 6 bases, the J end lost 8 bases, and 11 bases lay between the germline ends. Germline V gives CDR1 MNHNS, CDR2 SASEGT. This CDR3 is 12 amino acids long. The CDR3 DNA reads as TGTGCCAGCAGGAGCGAGGGGGATGAGCAGTTCTTC. This translates into CASRSEGDEQFF.

J is TRBJ1-4 and V is TRBV4-2; perhaps TRBD1 as D (6 bases). CDR1 is LGHNA and CDR2 is YNFKEQ in the germline V gene. The CDR3 totals 15 residues. Trimming cost V 2 bases and J 0 bases, with 7 bases left between them. The CDR3 bases are TGTGCCAGCAGCCAACGACAGGCAACTAATGAAAAACTGTTTTTT. This sequence encodes CASSQRQATNEKLFF.

This clone has a handful of counts. The chain joins TRBV10-3 to TRBJ2-7; weak D call: TRBD2 (6 bases). The length of the CDR3 is 14 residues. Deletions cut 2 bases from V and 4 bases from J, with 12 bases between. From germline, CDR1 is ENHRY and CDR2 SYGVKD. The CDR3 bases are TGTGCCATCAGTGAGGGAGCGGGCGGATACGAGCAGTACTTC. Its translation: CAISEGAGGYEQYF.

The CDR3 nucleotides read TGTGCCAGCAGTTTCTCGGGCGGGAGGCCGGGGAATGAGCAGTTCTTC. It yields the protein CASSFSGGRPGNEQFF. The chain is built from TRBV7-2 and TRBJ2-1; 8 bases align to TRBD2. This CDR3 is built from 16 residues. Germline V gene data show CDR1 as SGHTA and CDR2 as FQGNSA. After removal of 6 bases from V and 7 bases from J, the junction contained 14 bases not matched to a gene.

This clone is categorized as medium-sized. The rearrangement links TRBV25-1 to TRBJ1-4; no definite D call. The V gene's germline CDR1 is MGHDK and CDR2 SYGVNS. The V and J ends lost 4 bases and 8 bases respectively, with 8 bases between them. This CDR3 spans 12 amino acids. As DNA, the CDR3 is TGTGCCAGCAGTGGAGGGTGGGAAAAACTGTTTTTT. This gives the protein CASSGGWEKLFF.

The V call is TRBV7-9, the J call TRBJ2-1; 7 bases align to TRBD1. This CDR3 region has 16 residues. Germline V CDR1 and CDR2: SEHNR, FQNEAQ (reference sequence). J gave up 0 bases and V 0 bases, and 2 bases lay outside the gene matches. The CDR3 is CASSLAQGISYNEQFF. CDR3 coding DNA: TGTGCCAGCAGCTTAGCACAGGGGATCTCCTACAATGAGCAGTTCTTC. Complete variable domain (other parts from reference TRBV7-9 and TRBJ2-1): DTGVSQNPRHKITKRGQNVTFRCDPISEHNRLYWYRQTLGQGPEFLTYFQNEAQLEKSRLLSDRFSAERPKGSFSTLEIQRTEQGDSAMYLCASSLAQGISYNEQFFGPGTRLTVL.

This chain connects TRBV6-1 to TRBJ2-7, with D possibly being TRBD1 (5 bases). V was clipped by 6 bases and J by 6 bases, with 15 bases between them. Looked up from germline, CDR1 is MNHNS and CDR2 is SASEGT. This CDR3 is 13 amino acids long. CDR3 sequence (DNA): TGTGCCAGCAGCTCACAGGAAGTTGGCGAGCAGTACTTC. The encoded protein is CASSSQEVGEQYF.

The chain is built from TRBV18 and TRBJ2-1; D might be TRBD2 (6 bases). Trimming cost V 2 bases and J 1 base, with 12 bases left between them. CDR3 size: 16 residues. Germline loops: CDR1 KGHSH, CDR2 LQKENI. As DNA, the CDR3 is TGTGCCAGCTCACCATCAGGTGGGAGGTCCTACAATGAGCAGTTCTTC. It encodes CASSPSGGRSYNEQFF.

The V and J genes are TRBV5-1 and TRBJ1-5, with TRBD1 matching 7 bases. Germline V gene data show CDR1 as SGHRS and CDR2 as YFSETQ. The CDR3 is 15 residues long. V shed 2 bases and J 3 bases; nucleotides not matched to a gene: 5. The CDR3 nucleotides are TGCGCCAGCAGCTTAGGGACAGCCTTCAATCAGCCCCAGCATTTT. Amino acids: CASSLGTAFNQPQHF. The whole variable domain, remainder taken from reference TRBV5-1 and TRBJ1-5, is KAGVTQTPRYLIKTRGQQVTLSCSPISGHRSVSWYQQTPGQGLQFLFEYFSETQRNKGNFPGRFSGRQFSNSRSEMNVSTLELGDSALYLCASSLGTAFNQPQHFGDGTRLSIL.

The rearrangement uses TRBV19 and TRBJ1-4; no reliable D call. Per germline, CDR1 LNHDA and CDR2 SQIVND (reference sequence). Trimming removed 4 bases from V and 1 base from J, with 16 bases in between. The CDR3 covers 17 residues. CDR3 nucleotides: TGTGCCAGTAGTAACCCGAATGACGGGAGAACTAATGAAAAACTGTTTTTT. This translates into CASSNPNDGRTNEKLFF.

The chain joins TRBV18 to TRBJ2-1, with 10 bases matching TRBD2. Germline CDR1 KGHSH, CDR2 LQKENI. This CDR3 is built from 14 residues. Trimming removed 8 bases from V and 4 bases from J; junction bases left unmatched: 5. The CDR3 is CASITSGNYNEQFF. For the CDR3, the DNA is TGTGCCAGCATTACTAGCGGGAATTACAATGAGCAGTTCTTC.

A single count supports this clone. The chain recombines TRBV30 with TRBJ2-3; no reliable D call. The V gene's germline CDR1 is GTSNPN and CDR2 SVGIG (reference sequence). There are 13 residues in the CDR3. The V gene lost 2 bases and the J gene lost 0 bases, with 6 bases spanning the gap. The CDR3 spells CAWSTGSTDTQYF. The CDR3 region has the DNA TGTGCCTGGAGTACCGGGAGCACAGATACGCAGTATTTT. Looking up the rest from reference TRBV30 and TRBJ2-3 gives the full variable domain: SQTIHQWPATLVQPVGSPLSLECTVEGTSNPNLYWYRQAAGRGLQLLFYSVGIGQISSEVPQNLSASRPQDRQFILSSKKLLLSDSGFYLCAWSTGSTDTQYFGPGTRLTVL.

CDR3 DNA sequence: TGTGCCAGCAGTCCGGGACAGGGTTTCGGCGAGCAGTACTTC. Its translation is CASSPGQGFGEQYF. The chain couples TRBV5-5 to TRBJ2-7; 9 bases align to TRBD1. The CDR3 runs 14 residues. Germline loops: CDR1 SGHKS, CDR2 YYEKEE (reference sequence). V trimming: 5 bases; J trimming: 6 bases; junction bases outside the gene matches: 9.

The chain employs TRBV14 and TRBJ1-2; D possibly corresponds to TRBD1 (5 bases). V lost 4 bases and J 6 bases, leaving 18 bases between the germline ends. The CDR3 contains 15 residues. The germline V gene has CDR1 SGHDN and CDR2 FVKESK. The CDR3 reads CASSRHRQTSDGYTF. The DNA for the CDR3 is TGTGCCAGCAGCCGTCACAGACAGACATCTGATGGCTACACCTTC.

Details on this clone: One junction end does not reproduce the germline sequence, and a read error may be involved. The chain is built from TRBV5-1 and TRBJ1-3; no firm D call. Germline V gene lookup returns CDR1 SGHRS and CDR2 YFSETQ. The CDR3 is 15 amino acids. CDR3 coding DNA: TGCGCCAGCAGTCCGCGCGGTGGTTCTGGAAGCACCATATATTTT. This sequence encodes CASSPRGGSGSTIYF.

This chain connects TRBV7-2 to TRBJ2-2; D remains unclear. This CDR3 spans 16 amino acids. Germline V lookup: CDR1 SGHTA, CDR2 FQGNSA. Trimming removed 3 bases from V and 4 bases from J, with 15 bases in between. The CDR3 region is CASSFLNSVTTGELFF. In DNA, the CDR3 is TGTGCCAGCAGCTTTTTGAACAGTGTGACCACCGGGGAGCTGTTTTTT.

This clone showed up just once. CDR3 amino acids: CAILPGLAANNEQFF. The DNA of the CDR3 is TGTGCCATACTACCGGGACTAGCGGCAAACAATGAGCAGTTCTTC. V gene TRBV28 combines with J gene TRBJ2-1, with 11 positions matching TRBD2. V trimming: 10 bases; J trimming: 5 bases; junction bases outside the gene matches: 10. Germline V CDR1 and CDR2: MDHEN, SYDVKM. The CDR3 has 15 amino acids.

V is TRBV27 and J is TRBJ1-4, with 7 bases fitting TRBD1. This CDR3 has 16 residues. V shed 5 bases and J 0 bases; nucleotides not matched to a gene: 6. Germline V lookup: CDR1 MNHEY, CDR2 SMNVEV (reference sequence). The CDR3 loop is CASSRSQGTTNEKLFF. CDR3 nucleotide sequence: TGTGCCAGCAGTCGATCACAGGGGACAACTAATGAAAAACTGTTTTTT.

This clone occurred once. The chain uses TRBV11-2 and TRBJ2-5; D call uncertain. Trimming took off 1 base at V and 2 bases at J, with 5 bases between the two ends. Germline CDR1 reads SGHAT; CDR2 reads FQNNGV. The CDR3 sequence is 13 residues long. As DNA, the CDR3 is TGTGCCAGCAGCTTAGGAGGTCAAGAGACCCAGTACTTC. Translation gives CASSLGGQETQYF.